The TCR beta chain described here comes from a study of Graves' ophthalmopathy and Graves' hyperthyroidism. The junction had 9 bases not matched to a gene; V was cut back by 4 bases and J by 4 bases. This CDR3 has 17 amino acids. Germline CDR1 and CDR2: SGHTA and FQGNSA. Ten or more counts support this clonotype. Investigators amplified TCR beta CDR3 regions from RNA transcripts. RT-PCR with HTBI primers came first, then second-round multiplex PCR. Using its own MiXCR run on the multiplex PCR reads, TCRdb lists one record per CDR3 protein. This sample has about 170,000 distinct CDR3 sequences, with approximately 38% found just once.

The sequence was collected from a woman in her thirties or forties with Graves' ophthalmopathy. The sample was peripheral blood. The chain has TRBV7-2 and TRBJ2-5, with 13 bases lining up with TRBD2. The CDR3 sequence is CASSSPGGLAGAETQYF. The DNA for the CDR3 is TGTGCCAGCAGCTCTCCCGGCGGACTAGCGGGAGCAGAGACCCAGTACTTC.